This T cell receptor (beta chain) derives from a study of blood T cell repertoires in COVID-19. Overall study context: PBMCs, B-cell-depleted T cells, or T cells provided the cDNA or gDNA that made up the material.

Methods used by the authors: Amplified reference gene primers provided the basis for estimating nucleated cell counts. The method was immunoSEQ multiplex PCR; TCRdb's version includes in-frame clones alone and lacks a portion of them. From that table come the V and J calls and clone size; the DNA was used to work out D and trimming. The sample contains 100,000 to 120,000 clones, 88% of which appear only once. The ends lost 5 bases at V and 0 bases at J; junction bases unmatched: 8. The CDR3 is 16 amino acids. Germline lookup yields CDR1 WNHNN and CDR2 SYGVQD (reference sequence). This clone showed up just a few times.

This receptor was taken from a woman in her 50s with acute or convalescent COVID-19. Sequencing was carried out using peripheral blood. The gene calls are TRBV10-1 and TRBJ2-3, with TRBD2 matching 7 bases. CDR3 amino acids: CASSRVAGTSTDTQYF. CDR3 nucleotides: TGCGCCAGCAGTAGGGTAGCGGGTACTAGCACAGATACGCAGTATTTT.